These T cell receptor beta chains were read from a single sample in a study of identical twins. TCRdb re-called the 5' RACE reads through MiXCR, storing one row per CDR3 protein. The top ten clones hold 0.27% of a sample with roughly 1,500,000 distinct CDR3 sequences, less than 35% of them seen once. The sample taken for sequencing was cord blood. These receptors all come from a newborn girl in good health. The CDR3 runs from the conserved cysteine through the conserved F or W.

v_call	j_call	cdr3_aa
TRBV5-5	TRBJ2-1	CASSFEGRSSYNEQFF
TRBV10-3	TRBJ1-1	CAISVGGDTEAFF
TRBV18	TRBJ1-5	CASSPNGQGAGISNQPQHF
TRBV12-3/TRBV12-4	TRBJ2-3	CASSLWGGAITDTQYF
TRBV5-1	TRBJ1-3	CASSSRGPPGTIYF
TRBV28	TRBJ2-3	CASSWPLTSGRAADTQYF
TRBV15	TRBJ1-5	CATSWTDHSNQPQHF
TRBV20-1	TRBJ2-4	CSARTGGKNIQYF
TRBV3-1	TRBJ1-6	CASSQDGDRNSPLHF
TRBV20-1	TRBJ1-1	CSAKTAFEAFF
TRBV4-2	TRBJ1-5	CASSQDGSQGRSNQPQHF
TRBV12-3/TRBV12-4	TRBJ2-7	CASATRAAYEQYF
TRBV2	TRBJ1-2	CASSDMGSALNYGYTF
TRBV24-1	TRBJ1-5	CATSDPATDQPQHF
TRBV20-1	TRBJ2-3	CSAPSWGVTDTQYF
TRBV6-6	TRBJ2-4	CASSYGGDIQYF
TRBV15	TRBJ1-6	CATSIIGSPLPF
TRBV6-1	TRBJ2-3	CASSVAVGRSPDTQYF
TRBV4-1	TRBJ2-3	CASRLAGRDTDTQYF
TRBV3-1	TRBJ2-1	CASSQSLLRFYNEQFF
TRBV28	TRBJ2-7	CASSPPGLVVHEQYF
TRBV7-9	TRBJ2-6	CASSLSTISGANVLTF
TRBV7-2	TRBJ2-5	CASSLRTSGGAVQYF
TRBV27	TRBJ2-6	CASSRGLPDNVLTF
TRBV20-1	.	CRPNEGLSYEQYF
TRBV20-1	TRBJ2-1	CSARLASGHNEQFF
TRBV5-5	TRBJ1-4	CASSPWTGVRNEKLFF